These T cell receptor beta chains were read from a single sample in a study of shared clonotypes between healthy human individuals. Sequenced by immunoSEQ multiplex PCR; TCRdb stores in-frame clones only, minus some. There are about 96,000 clones in the sample; over 40% occur only once, and more than 12% lies in the top ten. Sequenced material: PBMCs. The receptors here all came from a woman in her forties in good health. Some clones in this sample may be carry-over from other donors' samples. Each CDR3 is given with its conserved first and last residue. The order of the fields is J gene, V gene, clone size, D gene, CDR3 DNA, CDR3 protein. A D gene is named only where the DNA matches it firmly. The listing skips clone size in some rows; elsewhere it reads once, few, many or a size class.

J gene: TRBJ2-3
V gene: TRBV7-9
clone size: -
D gene: -
CDR3 DNA: TGTGCCAGCCGGGCGGGAGATACGCAGTATTTT
CDR3 protein: CASRAGDTQYF

J gene: TRBJ1-2
V gene: TRBV11-1
clone size: -
D gene: TRBD1
CDR3 DNA: TGTGCCAGCAGCCCGGGACAGGGGCATATAAACTATGGCTACACCTTC
CDR3 protein: CASSPGQGHINYGYTF

J gene: TRBJ2-7
V gene: TRBV15
clone size: -
D gene: TRBD2
CDR3 DNA: TGTGCCACCAGCAAAGGACTAGCGGGAGTATCCTACGAGCAGTACTTC
CDR3 protein: CATSKGLAGVSYEQYF

J gene: TRBJ2-1
V gene: TRBV9
clone size: many
D gene: -
CDR3 DNA: TGTGCCAGCAGCGTAGACAGGGACAATGAGCAGTTCTTC
CDR3 protein: CASSVDRDNEQFF

J gene: TRBJ2-7
V gene: TRBV28
clone size: -
D gene: TRBD2
CDR3 DNA: TGTGCCAGCAGCCTAGCGGGACCTTCCTACGAGCAGTACTTC
CDR3 protein: CASSLAGPSYEQYF

J gene: TRBJ1-5
V gene: TRBV7-2
clone size: many
D gene: -
CDR3 DNA: TGTGCCAGCAGCCCGCAGGCAGGGTTGGGTCAGCCCCAGCATTTT
CDR3 protein: CASSPQAGLGQPQHF

J gene: TRBJ2-1
V gene: TRBV7-9
clone size: -
D gene: -
CDR3 DNA: TGTGCCAGCAGCTTAGCATCCCATGAGCAGTTCTTC
CDR3 protein: CASSLASHEQFF

J gene: TRBJ2-3
V gene: TRBV5-4
clone size: -
D gene: -
CDR3 DNA: TGTGCCAGCAGCCCCCAGCTGAAACGTAGCACAGATACGCAGTATTTT
CDR3 protein: CASSPQLKRSTDTQYF

J gene: TRBJ1-1
V gene: TRBV27
clone size: few
D gene: TRBD1
CDR3 DNA: TGTGCCAGCAGCAAAAACAGGGGAAGCACTGAAGCTTTCTTT
CDR3 protein: CASSKNRGSTEAFF

J gene: TRBJ2-3
V gene: TRBV5-4
clone size: many
D gene: TRBD2
CDR3 DNA: TGTGCCAGCAGCTTCGGGGGGAATACGCAGTATTTT
CDR3 protein: CASSFGGNTQYF

J gene: TRBJ1-1
V gene: TRBV6-5
clone size: many
D gene: -
CDR3 DNA: TGTGCCAGCAGTTACGGAGCTGGGGTGAAGGGAACTGAAGCTTTCTTT
CDR3 protein: CASSYGAGVKGTEAFF

J gene: TRBJ2-5
V gene: TRBV28
clone size: -
D gene: TRBD1
CDR3 DNA: TGTGCCAGCGGGGACAGGGGCCAAGAGACCCAGTACTTC
CDR3 protein: CASGDRGQETQYF

J gene: TRBJ2-5
V gene: TRBV30
clone size: -
D gene: TRBD1
CDR3 DNA: TGCGCCTGGAGGGGAGGGACAGGGGGCGCCGGTGGCAAGACCCAGTACTTC
CDR3 protein: CAWRGGTGGAGGKTQYF